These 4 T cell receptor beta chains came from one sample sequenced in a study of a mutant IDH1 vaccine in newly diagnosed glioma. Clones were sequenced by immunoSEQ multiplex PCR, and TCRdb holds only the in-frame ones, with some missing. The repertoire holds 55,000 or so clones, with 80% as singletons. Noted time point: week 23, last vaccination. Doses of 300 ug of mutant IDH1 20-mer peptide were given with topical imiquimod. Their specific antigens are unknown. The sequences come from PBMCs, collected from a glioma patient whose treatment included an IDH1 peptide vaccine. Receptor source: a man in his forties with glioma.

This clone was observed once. CDR3 residues: CASSRGQGAYEQYF. The CDR3 nucleotides are TGTGCCAGCAGCAGAGGACAGGGAGCCTACGAGCAGTACTTC. The V and J genes are TRBV13 and TRBJ2-7; 8 bases line up with TRBD1. The CDR3 is 14 residues long. The V segment lost 5 bases and the J segment 2 bases; nucleotides outside the gene matches: 5. From germline, CDR1 is PRHDT and CDR2 FYEKMQ (reference sequence).

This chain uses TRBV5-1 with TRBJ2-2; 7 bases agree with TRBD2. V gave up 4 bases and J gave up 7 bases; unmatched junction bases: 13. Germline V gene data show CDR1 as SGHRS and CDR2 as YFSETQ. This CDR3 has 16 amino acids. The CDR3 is CASSARTSALSGELFF. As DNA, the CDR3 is TGCGCCAGCAGCGCGCGAACTAGCGCCCTCAGCGGGGAGCTGTTTTTT.

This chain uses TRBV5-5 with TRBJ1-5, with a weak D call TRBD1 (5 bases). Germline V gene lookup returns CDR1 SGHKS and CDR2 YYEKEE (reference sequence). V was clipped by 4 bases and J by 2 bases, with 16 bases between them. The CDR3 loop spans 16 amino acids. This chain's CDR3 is CASSLLQASRNQPQHF. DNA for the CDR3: TGTGCCAGCAGCCTCCTACAGGCTTCTCGCAATCAGCCCCAGCATTTT. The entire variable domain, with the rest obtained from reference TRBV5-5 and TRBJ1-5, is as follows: DAGVTQSPTHLIKTRGQQVTLRCSPISGHKSVSWYQQVLGQGPQFIFQYYEKEERGRGNFPDRFSARQFPNYSSELNVNALLLGDSALYLCASSLLQASRNQPQHFGDGTRLSIL.

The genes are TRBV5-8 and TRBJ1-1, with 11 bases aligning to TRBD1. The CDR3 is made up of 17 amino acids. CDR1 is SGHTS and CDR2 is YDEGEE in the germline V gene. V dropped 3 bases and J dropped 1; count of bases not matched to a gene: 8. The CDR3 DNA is TGTGCCAGCAGCTCGACGGACAGGGGGCACAAGAACACTGAAGCTTTCTTT. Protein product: CASSSTDRGHKNTEAFF.